The source of this T cell receptor (beta chain) is a study of cytomegalovirus exposure and HLA in healthy donors. General observations from the study: Among TCR beta chains, those listed as cytomegalovirus-associated numbered roughly 150.

Here immunoSEQ multiplex PCR was the method, and the copy in TCRdb shows in-frame clones only, minus some. The top ten clones hold 7.5% to 9.5% of a sample with tens of thousands of clones, about nine tenths of them seen once. A remark on this clone: No antigen is known for it.

CDR3 length: 14 residues. V was clipped by 1 base and J by 6 bases, with 12 bases between them. The germline gives CDR1 SGHAT, CDR2 FQNNGV. This clonotype was obtained from a woman between 18 and 29 years old in good health and CMV-seropositive. Sample: PBMCs. The rearrangement joins TRBV11-2 to TRBJ1-2; D remains unclear. In DNA, the CDR3 is TGTGCCAGCAGCTTAGGAGCCAGAGGCAATGGCTACACCTTC. It yields the protein CASSLGARGNGYTF.